This T cell receptor (beta chain) was captured by sequencing in a study of memory CD4+ T cells and cytomegalovirus serostatus. TCRdb keeps only in-frame clones here, not all; method: immunoSEQ multiplex PCR. The repertoire consists of around 50,000 clones, with roughly 80% occurring once and the leading ten covering over 0.5%. The sort gate was single viable CD3+CD4+CD8-CD45RO+ cells for memory CD4+ T cells. V shed 5 bases and J 2 bases; nucleotides not matched to a gene: 5. CDR1 LNHDA and CDR2 SQIVND come from the germline V gene (reference sequence). The CDR3 has 15 residues. Sequenced: memory CD4+ T cells from blood. The chain joins TRBV19 to TRBJ1-5, with 8 bases fitting TRBD1. This clonotype was sampled from an adult in good health and CMV-seronegative. The CDR3 here is CASSFAGGGNQPQHF. CDR3 in DNA: TGTGCCAGTAGTTTCGCAGGGGGCGGCAATCAGCCCCAGCATTTT. The whole variable domain, remainder taken from reference TRBV19 and TRBJ1-5, is DGGITQSPKYLFRKEGQNVTLSCEQNLNHDAMYWYRQDPGQGLRLIYYSQIVNDFQKGDIAEGYSVSREKKESFPLTVTSAQKNPTAFYLCASSFAGGGNQPQHFGDGTRLSIL.